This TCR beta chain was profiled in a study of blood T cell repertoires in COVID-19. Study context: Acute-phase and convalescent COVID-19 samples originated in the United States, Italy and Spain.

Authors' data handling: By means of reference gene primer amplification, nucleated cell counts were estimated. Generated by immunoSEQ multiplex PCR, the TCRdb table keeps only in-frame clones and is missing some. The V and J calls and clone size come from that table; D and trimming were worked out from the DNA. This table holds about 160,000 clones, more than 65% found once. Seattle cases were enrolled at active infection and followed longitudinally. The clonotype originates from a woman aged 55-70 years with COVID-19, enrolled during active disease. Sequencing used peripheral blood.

The CDR3 loop is CASSEPPTDTQYF. As DNA, the CDR3 is TGCGCCAGCAGTGAGCCTCCCACAGATACGCAGTATTTT. V usage is TRBV10-1 and J usage is TRBJ2-3; D is uncertain. The CDR3 is 13 residues long. The germline V gene encodes CDR1 WNHNN and CDR2 SYGVQD (reference sequence). Trimming pared 2 bases from V and 2 bases from J, leaving 5 bases between.